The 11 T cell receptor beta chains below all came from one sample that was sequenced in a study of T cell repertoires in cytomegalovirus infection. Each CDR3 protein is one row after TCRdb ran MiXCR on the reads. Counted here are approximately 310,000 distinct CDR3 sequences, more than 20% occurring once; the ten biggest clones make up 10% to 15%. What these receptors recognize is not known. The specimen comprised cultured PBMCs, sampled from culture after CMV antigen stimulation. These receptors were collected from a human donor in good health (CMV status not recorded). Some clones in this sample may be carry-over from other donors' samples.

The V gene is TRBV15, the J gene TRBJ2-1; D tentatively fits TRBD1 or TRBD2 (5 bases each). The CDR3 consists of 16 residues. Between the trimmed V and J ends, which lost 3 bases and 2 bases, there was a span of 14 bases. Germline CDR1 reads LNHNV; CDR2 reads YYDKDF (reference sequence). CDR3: CATSSLGERAYNEQFF. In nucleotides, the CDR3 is TGTGCCACCAGCAGCCTGGGGGAGAGGGCCTACAATGAGCAGTTCTTC. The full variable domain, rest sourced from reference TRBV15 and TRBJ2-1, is DAMVIQNPRYQVTQFGKPVTLSCSQTLNHNVMYWYQQKSSQAPKLLFHYYDKDFNNEADTPDNFQSRRPNTSFCFLDIRSPGLGDTAMYLCATSSLGERAYNEQFFGPGTRLTVL.

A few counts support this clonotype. CDR3 sequence (DNA): TGTGCCAGCAGTCCCCGCCCTGAGGGGACCCAGTACTTC. Its translation: CASSPRPEGTQYF. The chain joins TRBV28 to TRBJ2-5; possible D gene TRBD2, 5 bases. Germline CDR1 and CDR2: MDHEN and SYDVKM. V was shortened by 5 bases and J by 7 bases, with 14 bases between the two germline ends. The CDR3 spans 13 residues.

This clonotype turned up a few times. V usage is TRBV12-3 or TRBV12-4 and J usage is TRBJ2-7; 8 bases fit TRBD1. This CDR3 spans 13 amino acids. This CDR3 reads CASSSHPQGALLV. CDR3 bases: TGTGCCAGCAGTTCACACCCCCAGGGGGCCCTTCTAGTC.

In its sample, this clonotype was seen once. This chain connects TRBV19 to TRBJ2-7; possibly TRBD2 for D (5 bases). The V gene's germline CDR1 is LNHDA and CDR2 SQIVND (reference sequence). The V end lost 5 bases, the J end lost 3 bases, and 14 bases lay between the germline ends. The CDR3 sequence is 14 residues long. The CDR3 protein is CASSPLASIYEQYF. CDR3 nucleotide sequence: TGTGCCAGTAGTCCTCTAGCTTCTATCTACGAGCAGTACTTC.

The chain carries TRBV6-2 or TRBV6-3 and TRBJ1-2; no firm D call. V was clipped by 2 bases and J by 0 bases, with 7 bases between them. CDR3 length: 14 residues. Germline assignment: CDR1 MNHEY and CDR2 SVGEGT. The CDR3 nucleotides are TGTGCCAGCAGTTACCTCAAGCCTAACTATGGCTACACCTTC. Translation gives CASSYLKPNYGYTF.

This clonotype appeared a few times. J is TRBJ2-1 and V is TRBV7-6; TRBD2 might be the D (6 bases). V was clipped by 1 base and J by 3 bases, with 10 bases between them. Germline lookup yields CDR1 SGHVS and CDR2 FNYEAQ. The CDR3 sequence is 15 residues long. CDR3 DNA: TGTGCCAGCAGCTTAGGTGCGGGACTCTACAATGAGCAGTTCTTC. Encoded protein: CASSLGAGLYNEQFF.

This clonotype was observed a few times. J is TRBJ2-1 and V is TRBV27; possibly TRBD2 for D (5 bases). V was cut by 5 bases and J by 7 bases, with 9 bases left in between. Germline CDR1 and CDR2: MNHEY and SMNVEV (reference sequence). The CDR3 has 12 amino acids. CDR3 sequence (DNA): TGTGCCAGCAGTGAGCGGAGGAATGAGCAGTTCTTC. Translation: CASSERRNEQFF.

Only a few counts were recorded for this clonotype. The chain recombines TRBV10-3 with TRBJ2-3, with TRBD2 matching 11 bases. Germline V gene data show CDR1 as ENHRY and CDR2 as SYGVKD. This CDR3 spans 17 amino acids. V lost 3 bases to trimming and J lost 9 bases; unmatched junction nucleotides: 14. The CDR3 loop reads CAISDEGLLAGVGTQYF. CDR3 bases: TGTGCCATCAGTGATGAAGGTTTACTAGCGGGAGTGGGAACGCAGTATTTT.

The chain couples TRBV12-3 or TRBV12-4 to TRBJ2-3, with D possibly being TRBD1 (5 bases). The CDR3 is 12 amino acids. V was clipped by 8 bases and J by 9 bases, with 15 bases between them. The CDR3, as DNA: TGTGCCAGCGGGGCAGTAGGAGAGACGCAGTATTTT. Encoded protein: CASGAVGETQYF.

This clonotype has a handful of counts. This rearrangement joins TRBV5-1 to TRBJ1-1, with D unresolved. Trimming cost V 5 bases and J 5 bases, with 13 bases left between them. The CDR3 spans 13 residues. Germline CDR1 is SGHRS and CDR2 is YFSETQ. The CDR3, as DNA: TGCGCCAGCAGGAGAAGGTTGGATACTGAAGCTTTCTTT. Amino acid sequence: CASRRRLDTEAFF.

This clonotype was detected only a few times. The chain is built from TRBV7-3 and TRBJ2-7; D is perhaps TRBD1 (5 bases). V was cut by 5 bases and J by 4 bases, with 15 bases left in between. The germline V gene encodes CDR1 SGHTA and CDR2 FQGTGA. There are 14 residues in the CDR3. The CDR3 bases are TGTGCCAGCAGCGAAGGTGGACAAATTTACGAGCAGTACTTC. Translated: CASSEGGQIYEQYF.